This T cell receptor (beta chain) is drawn from a study of cytomegalovirus exposure and HLA in healthy donors. Broader study findings: According to an earlier analysis, most TCR beta V segments yielded productive rearrangements about 87% or about 30% of the time. Association of 16,951 TCR beta sequences with HLA alleles was found at 0.05 false discovery rate in a later analysis.

With respect to this clone: Its specificity is unknown.

A multiplex PCR was run with 60 Vbeta primers and 13 Jbeta primers. Profiled with immunoSEQ multiplex PCR; TCRdb holds only in-frame clones, not every one. The table lists some 120,000 clones, 70% to 80% of them singletons. This CDR3 spans 14 amino acids. The junction had 5 bases not matched to a gene; V was cut back by 10 bases and J by 2 bases. Germline CDR1 and CDR2: LNHDA and SQIVND (reference sequence). Sequencing was done on a sample of PBMCs. V is TRBV19 and J is TRBJ2-3; 11 nucleotides agree with TRBD2. The clonotype was recovered from a man aged 50-60 years in good health and CMV-seronegative. Written as DNA, the CDR3 is TGTGCCATTTCGACTAGCGGGGACACAGATACGCAGTATTTT. This sequence encodes CAISTSGDTDTQYF. The whole variable domain, filled in from reference TRBV19 and TRBJ2-3, reads DGGITQSPKYLFRKEGQNVTLSCEQNLNHDAMYWYRQDPGQGLRLIYYSQIVNDFQKGDIAEGYSVSREKKESFPLTVTSAQKNPTAFYLCAISTSGDTDTQYFGPGTRLTVL.